This TCR beta chain is from a study of T cell responses to AZD1222 COVID-19 vaccine. Study-wide results and caveats: White British people made up most donors, females outnumbered males, and clonal diversity was possibly underestimated. Repertoire samples came only from after the peak T cell response. Spike-specific TCR repertoires showed rising breadth and depth after two AZD1222 doses.

This table comes from immunoSEQ multiplex PCR, and its TCRdb copy is limited to in-frame clones, with some not included. The sample has 100,000 to 130,000 clones, 92% seen once. A remark on this clone: The antigen is not known.

The sample was peripheral blood, taken 28 days after the second AZD1222 dose. The clonotype was recovered from an adult who received the AZD1222 COVID-19 vaccine.

The CDR3 here is CASTSARFNEKLFF. The CDR3, as DNA: TGTGCCAGCACCTCCGCGCGGTTTAATGAAAAACTGTTTTTT. The J gene is TRBJ1-4, the V gene TRBV6-6; D is undetermined. V was clipped by 7 bases and J by 4 bases, with 13 bases between them. The CDR3 is 14 residues long. Germline-derived CDR1 and CDR2 are MNHNY and SVGAGI (reference sequence).